This entry describes one T cell receptor (beta chain). The data are from a study of blood T cell repertoires in COVID-19. Study at large: PBMCs, B-cell-depleted T cells, or T cells provided the cDNA or gDNA that made up the material.

The V gene's germline CDR1 is SGHTA and CDR2 FQGNSA. Trimming cost V 5 bases and J 4 bases, with 15 bases left between them. The CDR3 extends over 15 amino acids. Under the authors' procedure: Nucleated cell counts were estimated from reference gene primer amplification. The table came from immunoSEQ multiplex PCR; TCRdb's copy has only in-frame clones and leaves some out. That table furnishes V, J and clone size, whereas the DNA furnished D and trimming. The data show 250,000 or so clones, with just under 85% seen just once and 1.9% held by the top ten. The sequencing sample was made of peripheral blood. This TCR was recovered from an elderly woman with acute or convalescent COVID-19. This rearrangement joins TRBV7-2 to TRBJ1-3; D is perhaps TRBD1 (5 bases). The CDR3 DNA follows: TGTGCCAGCAGCCCGGGGGTGGGGACCGGAAACACCATATATTTT. Its translation: CASSPGVGTGNTIYF.